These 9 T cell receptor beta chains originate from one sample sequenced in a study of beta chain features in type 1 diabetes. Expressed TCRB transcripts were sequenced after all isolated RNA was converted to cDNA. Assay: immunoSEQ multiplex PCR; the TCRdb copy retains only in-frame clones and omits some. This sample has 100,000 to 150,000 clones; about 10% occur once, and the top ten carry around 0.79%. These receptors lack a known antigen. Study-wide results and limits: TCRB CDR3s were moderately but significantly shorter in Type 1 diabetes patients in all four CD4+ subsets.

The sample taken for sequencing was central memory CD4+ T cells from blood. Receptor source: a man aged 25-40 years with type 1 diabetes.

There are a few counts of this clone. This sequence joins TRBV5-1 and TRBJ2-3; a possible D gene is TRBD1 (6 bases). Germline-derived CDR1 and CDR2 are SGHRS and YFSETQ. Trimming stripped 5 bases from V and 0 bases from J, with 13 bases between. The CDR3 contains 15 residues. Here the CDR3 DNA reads TGCGCCAGCAGACCCGGGACAACTAGCACAGATACGCAGTATTTT. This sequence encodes CASRPGTTSTDTQYF.

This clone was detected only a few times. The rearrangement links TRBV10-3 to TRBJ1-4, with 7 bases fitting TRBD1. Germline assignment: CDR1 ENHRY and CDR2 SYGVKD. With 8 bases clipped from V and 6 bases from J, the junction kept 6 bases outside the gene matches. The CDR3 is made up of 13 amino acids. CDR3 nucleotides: TGTGCCATCGGACAGGACCATGATGAAAAACTGTTTTTT. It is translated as CAIGQDHDEKLFF.

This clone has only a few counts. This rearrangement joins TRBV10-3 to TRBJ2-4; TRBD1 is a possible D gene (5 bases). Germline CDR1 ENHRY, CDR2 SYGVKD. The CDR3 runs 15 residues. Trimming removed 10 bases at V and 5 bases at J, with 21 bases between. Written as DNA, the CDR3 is TGTGCCACTCGGCAGGGTGCCGGGTTCGAAAACATTCAGTACTTC. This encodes CATRQGAGFENIQYF.

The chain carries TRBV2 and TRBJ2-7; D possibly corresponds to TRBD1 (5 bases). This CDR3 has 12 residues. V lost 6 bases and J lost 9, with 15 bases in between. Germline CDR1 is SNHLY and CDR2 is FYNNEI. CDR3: CASSNQGGRQYF. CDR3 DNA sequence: TGTGCCAGCAGCAATCAGGGTGGACGGCAGTACTTC.

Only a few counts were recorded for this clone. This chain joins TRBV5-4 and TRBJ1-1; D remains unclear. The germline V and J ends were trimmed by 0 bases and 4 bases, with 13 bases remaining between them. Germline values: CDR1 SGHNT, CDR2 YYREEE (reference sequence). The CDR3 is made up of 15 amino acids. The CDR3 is CASSLDSYGSTEAFF. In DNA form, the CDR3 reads TGTGCCAGCAGCTTGGATTCCTATGGGAGCACTGAAGCTTTCTTT.

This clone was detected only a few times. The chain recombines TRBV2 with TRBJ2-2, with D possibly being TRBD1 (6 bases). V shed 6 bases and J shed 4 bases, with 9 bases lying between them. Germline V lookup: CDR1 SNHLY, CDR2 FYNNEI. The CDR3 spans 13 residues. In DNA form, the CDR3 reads TGTGCCAGCAGCCCCAGGGGCACCGGGGAGCTGTTTTTT. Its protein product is CASSPRGTGELFF.

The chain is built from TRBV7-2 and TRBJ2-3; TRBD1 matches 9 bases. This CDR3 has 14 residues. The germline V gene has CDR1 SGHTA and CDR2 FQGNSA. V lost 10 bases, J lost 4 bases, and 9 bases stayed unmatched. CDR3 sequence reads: CANTQGAGADTQYF. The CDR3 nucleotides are TGTGCCAACACACAGGGGGCAGGGGCAGATACGCAGTATTTT.

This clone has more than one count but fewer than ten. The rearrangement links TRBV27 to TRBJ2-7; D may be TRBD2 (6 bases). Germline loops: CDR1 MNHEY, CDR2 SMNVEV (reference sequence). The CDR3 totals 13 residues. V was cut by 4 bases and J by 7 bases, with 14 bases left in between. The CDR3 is CASSSGREVEQYF. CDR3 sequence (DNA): TGTGCCAGCAGTTCGGGCAGGGAGGTAGAGCAGTACTTC.

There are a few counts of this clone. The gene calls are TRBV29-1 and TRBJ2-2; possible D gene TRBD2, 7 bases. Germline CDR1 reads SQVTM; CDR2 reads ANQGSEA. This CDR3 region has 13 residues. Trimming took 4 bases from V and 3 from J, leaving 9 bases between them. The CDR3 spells CSVGRGHTGELFF. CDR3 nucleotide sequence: TGCAGCGTTGGGCGGGGGCACACCGGGGAGCTGTTTTTT.